This T cell receptor (beta chain) was found in a study of cytomegalovirus exposure and HLA in healthy donors (dated by TCRdb to about 2017). About the study as a whole: According to an earlier analysis of 587 of the donors, some 180 million T cells yielded 90 million to 140 million unique TCR beta sequences and less than 300 Gb of sequence data. To study patterns of TCR occurrence, a later analysis re-analyzed previously published TCR beta repertoires from 666 donors and added high-resolution HLA genotyping. A later genetic analysis used genome-wide SNP genotypes for about 60% of the roughly 700 donors, treating that subset as a discovery cohort. To decide whether each TCR beta V gene segment behaved as functional or pseudogenic, an earlier analysis of fewer than 750 of the donors relied on high-throughput TCR beta sequencing. Roughly five DR-DQ haplotypes were handled as single units for association and clustering, since linkage in the cohort was strong. Across 398 genotyped donors of the cohort, an average of about 240,000 unique TCR beta nucleotide sequences per donor were sequenced, and roughly 20% of those sequences were non-productive. In the later analysis, no new phenotypic data were used to find candidate immune exposures; instead, reliance was placed on TCR beta sequences and their occurrence across donors. HLA typing included class I and class II loci at four-digit resolution. Donor age, sex, ethnicity and CMV serostatus were compiled alongside the repertoire data. The number of donors typed differed by locus, with about 629-640 for A, B, C, DRB1 and DQB1, around 560 for DQA1, 600 to 610 for DPA1, and 450 to 480 for DPB1. An early release that covered some 630 HLA-typed donors contained approximately 300 gigabases of sequencing data and 70 million to 100 million unique TCR sequences. Along with the approximately 700-subject first cohort, a separate validation cohort of over a hundred different subjects was used. Every repertoire in the discovery cohort had been generated on one and the same sequencing platform. Using immunosequencing, the study profiled T cell repertoires from approximately 700 subjects and related those repertoires to cytomegalovirus serostatus. The study aimed to test whether cataloging public T cell receptors could reveal signatures of past pathogen exposure. High-throughput TCR immunosequencing, statistical association of individual TCRs with disease status, and machine learning were combined to predict cytomegalovirus infection status. Among the approximately 430 genotyped donors, approximately 81% belonged to the genetic ancestry cluster associated with self-reported Caucasian donors.

The library was prepared using the immunoSEQ multiplex PCR assay. The multiplex PCR relied on a mix of 60 forward primers for TCR Vbeta segments and 13 reverse primers for TCR Jbeta segments. A multiplex PCR assay on genomic DNA amplified the CDR3 region of rearranged TCR beta genes. The amplified TCR beta libraries were sequenced on the Illumina HiSeq System as 87-base-pair reads. The original pipeline was this. Across the 640 or so repertoires, a later analysis counted approximately 83 million unique TCR beta chains, approximately 12 million of which were shared by at least two donors. Raw reads were error-corrected and collapsed into unique sequences with a nearest-neighbor algorithm that merged closely related sequences to remove PCR and sequencing errors. Alignment of CDR3 sequences to IMGT reference sequences was used to assign V, D and J gene segments. For a sequence to be retained, a match of at least six nucleotides was required to both a V gene segment and a J gene segment. A rearrangement counted as productive if the CDR3 had no stop codons and remained in frame with V and J, and every other rearrangement counted as non-productive. CDR3 was defined according to IMGT convention as the region running from the second conserved V-encoded cysteine to the conserved J-encoded phenylalanine. The earlier analysis of roughly 590 of the donors excluded any sequence lacking an unambiguous match to a single V gene segment. In an earlier analysis of a few hundred of the donors, a V segment was called functional when productive rearrangements were above 56.7%, and segregating when the standard deviation between donors exceeded 5%. A statistical classification framework was built for diagnosing cytomegalovirus status from the catalog of TCR beta chain sequences. V and J gene assignment, in a later analysis, came from comparing TCR nucleotide sequences with IMGT/GENE-DB human TR gene sequences. A later analysis assigned CDR3 sequences and most-parsimonious VDJ recombination scenarios with the TCRdist pipeline. In a later analysis, every TCR beta chain was defined by the combination of its CDR3 amino acid sequence and its V-gene family, and reads without a unique V-gene family were dropped. To address suspected cross-contamination and a sequencing artifact, a later analysis removed approximately 590 highly shared, low-generation-probability nucleotide sequences. For each public chain, a later analysis derived a clonal expansion index from normalized ranks of inferred template counts within each repertoire. A later analysis computed generation probabilities with a VDJ recombination model fitted to out-of-frame rearrangements, and checked the results against IGoR. In a later analysis, hypergeometric tests were used to score TCR-TCR, TCR-HLA and TCR-CMV co-occurrence, with a repertoire-size bias correction applied to TCR pairs. A later analysis estimated false discovery rates by permuting HLA or CMV assignments 20 times. In a later analysis, co-occurring TCRs were grouped using DBSCAN, and TCRdist sequence similarity was added for clustering within HLA-allele-positive subsets. Co-occurrence clustering excluded repertoires with fewer than 30,000 or more than 120,000 public chains, plus five with anomalous nucleotide sharing. The table was pulled from immuneACCESS by TCRdb, which kept in-frame rearrangements only. Such tables lose some clones; where checked, under half of the loss comes from unresolved V genes, and the rest has no known cause. V and J calls and clone size are copied from that table; D and trimming were computed from the DNA. This sample holds some 180,000 clones; 75% to 85% were observed only once. Around 2.3% of the sample belongs to the ten largest clones.

Overall study results and their limits: In a later analysis, around 15,000 TCR beta sequences were associated with specific HLA alleles at a false discovery rate of 0.05. Cytomegalovirus status was reported to be diagnosed by the classifier with high specificity and sensitivity in both the original and validation cohorts. According to a later analysis, parvovirus B19, influenza, CMV and Epstein-Barr virus appeared linked to several top co-occurrence clusters. In a later analysis, HLA-associated TCR beta chains showed more clonal expansion and lower generation probabilities than non-associated chains that were equally common. A later genetic analysis associated a missense DCLRE1C variant with V-gene and J-gene trimming of TCR beta chains, and an independent cohort replicated the association. In a later analysis, TCR association rates were found to vary across HLA loci, with the most associated TCRs seen for DRB1 alleles and the fewest for HLA-C alleles. Broadly in line with IMGT annotations, most TCR beta V segments showed up in productive rearrangements about 87% or about 30% of the time in an earlier analysis of 587 of the donors. Most TCR sequences were observed very rarely across donors, whereas some public TCRs were present in many individuals. According to a later genetic analysis, donors in an Asian-associated ancestry cluster had fewer N-insertions in productive TCRs than the approximately 690-donor mean. Most CMV-associated TCR beta chains appeared to be HLA-restricted in a later analysis, and the HLA associations seemed to be driven largely by CMV exposure. Strong co-occurrence of HLA alleles, especially DR and DQ, made assigning TCR associations to individual alleles difficult. Correlated functional status among segregating V segments might be attributable to linkage disequilibrium, but an unknown experimental factor could not be ruled out. In vitro tests confirmed that three of the cytomegalovirus-associated TCR beta chains recognize cytomegalovirus antigens. Because counts were too low, fewer than 20 rarely observed V segments, including chromosome 9 orphons, were excluded from the earlier analysis of 500 to 700 of the donors. Only TCR beta chains were sequenced in this cohort, and the absence of alpha or paired-chain data limited detectable features. The 87-base-pair reads could not distinguish some IMGT-functional V segments, including TRBV6-2 and TRBV6-3, so those segments were excluded. The authors suggested that the approach could potentially be generalized to other disease states and immunological phenotypes. The presence/absence analyses assumed that sequencing depth was roughly uniform across donors, and that assumption may not be true. In the study, some 160 TCR beta chains were listed as associated with cytomegalovirus. A further reported finding was that TCR beta sequences accurately predicted the HLA-A and HLA-B alleles for most subjects in the first cohort. HLA typing was unavailable for some donors at each locus, so association tests used only the typed subset. Immune exposure information for the cohort was limited to CMV serostatus. The sequencing pipeline was judged likely to have produced a cluster of highly shared sequence variants as a technical artifact.

The cohort comprised 550 to 700 healthy bone marrow donors. At the time of sampling, every cohort member was nominally healthy, though immune exposures that went unrecorded were likely present. The donor was CMV seropositive and belonged to the group of 250 to 300 seropositive cohort members. A peripheral blood sample was provided by each donor, and peripheral blood mononuclear cells were used for TCR beta sequencing. The Qiagen DNeasy Blood Extraction Kit was used to extract genomic DNA from the blood cell samples. On this clone: What this receptor recognizes is not known. Base qualities are not recorded, but no much larger clone differs from it by a single base.

The cysteine opens and the phenylalanine closes a CDR3 of 17 amino acids. Left in the record is the CDR3 DNA by itself, 51 bases read in frame from the first base. The CDR1 and CDR2 encoded by the germline V gene (reference sequence) are LNHNV and YYDKDF. Clipping removes 0 bases from V and 1 base from J, with 5 as the unmatched junction base count. The chain uses TRBV15 and TRBJ1-3; TRBD1 matches 8 bases in the middle. The source material was PBMCs. This clonotype originated in a woman aged 25-40 years in good health and CMV-seropositive. The nucleotides read TGTGCCACCAGCAGAGAACCGTGGACAGGGTCTGGAAACACCATATATTTT. This sequence encodes CATSREPWTGSGNTIYF.